Sequencing of this TCR beta chain was carried out in a study of regulatory T cells in long-lasting Graves disease. Study-wide findings and caveats: Study was limited to peripheral blood, excluding thyroid tissue. Small numbers of samples may have cut accuracy. Those with persistent Graves' had less TCR diversity than newly diagnosed patients.

Time point here: persistent/refractory GD, antithyroid drugs over 5 years with positive TRAb. Researchers made the TCR library from RNA that was extracted from PBMCs. Germline-derived CDR1 and CDR2 are LGHNA and YNFKEQ. Trimming shortened V by 4 bases and J by 5 bases, and 20 bases separated the two germline ends. The CDR3 has 16 residues. Researchers made TCR beta libraries by using iRepertoire HTBI primers and running Arm-PCR on CDR3 regions. TCRdb reanalysed the multiplex PCR reads using MiXCR and keeps one entry per CDR3 protein. This sample has fewer than 450,000 distinct CDR3 sequences, with around 24% found just once. As concerns this clonotype: The antigen is unknown.

Material: peripheral blood mononuclear cells (PBMCs), obtained when the disease was refractory, from a patient treated with antithyroid drugs. The receptor comes from a female donor with Graves disease. The rearrangement links TRBV4-2 to TRBJ1-1; no definite D call. The CDR3 reads CASSPALTSPGTEAFF. The DNA for the CDR3 is TGTGCCAGCAGCCCAGCCCTCACATCCCCTGGAACTGAAGCTTTCTTT.